A selection of T cell receptor beta chains follows, all from one sample in a study of T cell responses to AZD1222 COVID-19 vaccine. Using immunoSEQ multiplex PCR, the repertoire was profiled, and TCRdb retains in-frame clones only, with some absent. The repertoire consists of 150,000 to 200,000 clones, with more than 85% occurring once and the leading ten covering 2% to 2.5%. Sequencing used peripheral blood, obtained on day 0 of AZD1222 vaccination. The receptors here all came from an adult in good health. CDR3s include the opening cysteine and the closing phenylalanine or tryptophan. The order of the fields is D gene, clone size, J gene, V gene, CDR3 DNA, CDR3 protein. The D gene is left open where the match is weak. Clone size appears in some rows only: once, few, many, or a class for an expanded clone.

>TRBD1|NA|TRBJ2-5|TRBV5-1
TGCGCCAGCAGCATCAGGCCGGACAGGCAAGAAGAGACCCAGTACTTC
CASSIRPDRQEETQYF
>NA|NA|TRBJ2-3|TRBV28
TGTGCCAGCATTCCCGCCAGTACTGACCCAGATACGCAGTATTTT
CASIPASTDPDTQYF
>NA|NA|TRBJ1-2|TRBV18
TGTGCCAGCTCACCACCATTATCGTTAGGGCCAGCGATGGAAGGCTACACCTTC
CASSPPLSLGPAMEGYTF
>TRBD1|once|TRBJ1-1|TRBV3-1/TRBV3-2
TGTGCCAGCAGCCCGACAGGGGGGGACACTGAAGCTTTCTTT
CASSPTGGDTEAFF
>NA|NA|TRBJ1-4|TRBV18
TGTGCCAGCTCACCACGTCCTGGTGCAACTAATGAAAAACTGTTTTTT
CASSPRPGATNEKLFF
>NA|NA|TRBJ1-6|TRBV6-5
TGTGCCACTGATCCCCAGGGGAATTCACCCCTCCACTTT
CATDPQGNSPLHF
>NA|NA|TRBJ2-3|TRBV19
TGTGCCAGTAGTTATTACAGCGGCTCCACAGATACGCAGTATTTT
CASSYYSGSTDTQYF
>NA|once|TRBJ2-1|TRBV18
TGTGCCAGCTCACCCCTAAATGAGCAGTTCTTC
CASSPLNEQFF
>NA|NA|TRBJ2-7|TRBV29-1
TGCAGCGTTGTATTCTCGTCCTACGAGCAGTACTTC
CSVVFSSYEQYF
>NA|NA|TRBJ2-7|TRBV5-4
TGTGCCAGCAGCTTGGGGCTAGGAGTTGGCTCCTACGAGCAGTACTTC
CASSLGLGVGSYEQYF
>NA|NA|TRBJ1-1|TRBV6-5
TGTGCCAGCACTAAGACGAGGACAGCCAACACTGAAGCTTTCTTT
CASTKTRTANTEAFF
>TRBD2|NA|TRBJ2-1|TRBV7-9
TGTGCCAGCAGCTCAAAAACCGGGACTAGCGGCTACAATGAGCAGTTCTTC
CASSSKTGTSGYNEQFF
>NA|NA|TRBJ2-7|TRBV2
TGTGCCAGCAGTGACATCCGGGCAGGGCTCGACGAGCAGTACTTC
CASSDIRAGLDEQYF
>TRBD2|NA|TRBJ2-7|TRBV11-2
TGTGCCAGCAGCCCAACCTCCACTAGCGGGAGCTACGAGCAGTACTTC
CASSPTSTSGSYEQYF
>NA|NA|TRBJ2-7|TRBV3-1/TRBV3-2
TGTGCCAGCAGCCTGCAGGGCGTTTCCTACGAGCAGTACTTC
CASSLQGVSYEQYF
>TRBD1|once|TRBJ2-2|TRBV24-1
TGTGCCACCAGTGACCCGGGACAGGGCTACACCGGGGAGCTGTTTTTT
CATSDPGQGYTGELFF
>NA|NA|TRBJ2-5|TRBV10-3
TGTGCCATCAGTGAGGGGAGCACTTCAGGGGAGACCCAGTACTTC
CAISEGSTSGETQYF
>NA|NA|TRBJ2-1|TRBV14
TGTGCCAGCATGCCCTTTGGATGGGAAGGTGAGCAGTTCTTC
CASMPFGWEGEQFF
>TRBD1|NA|TRBJ1-5|TRBV29-1
TGCAGCGCCGTACAGGGGTCGGTGGGACCCCAGCATTTT
CSAVQGSVGPQHF
>NA|NA|TRBJ1-3|TRBV10-3
TGTGCCATCAGTAGCCAAGCCTCTGGAAACACCATATATTTT
CAISSQASGNTIYF
>NA|NA|TRBJ1-6|TRBV27
TGTGCCAGCAGTTTATCAACGACAGCCAGAGCCCTCCACTTT
CASSLSTTARALHF
>NA|NA|TRBJ2-5|TRBV9
TGTGCCAGCAGCTCCCCGACCCAAGAGACCCAGTACTTC
CASSSPTQETQYF
>NA|many|TRBJ2-1|TRBV24-1
TGTGCCACCAGTGATTCCCGCGAGATAAATGAGCAGTTCTTC
CATSDSREINEQFF
>TRBD2|NA|TRBJ2-5|TRBV6-5
TGTGCCAGCATAGCGGGAGGGCAAGAGACCCAGTACTTC
CASIAGGQETQYF
>NA|NA|TRBJ1-1|TRBV10-3
TGTGCCATCAGTCAAGGGACGGGTGGTGACACTGAAGCTTTCTTT
CAISQGTGGDTEAFF